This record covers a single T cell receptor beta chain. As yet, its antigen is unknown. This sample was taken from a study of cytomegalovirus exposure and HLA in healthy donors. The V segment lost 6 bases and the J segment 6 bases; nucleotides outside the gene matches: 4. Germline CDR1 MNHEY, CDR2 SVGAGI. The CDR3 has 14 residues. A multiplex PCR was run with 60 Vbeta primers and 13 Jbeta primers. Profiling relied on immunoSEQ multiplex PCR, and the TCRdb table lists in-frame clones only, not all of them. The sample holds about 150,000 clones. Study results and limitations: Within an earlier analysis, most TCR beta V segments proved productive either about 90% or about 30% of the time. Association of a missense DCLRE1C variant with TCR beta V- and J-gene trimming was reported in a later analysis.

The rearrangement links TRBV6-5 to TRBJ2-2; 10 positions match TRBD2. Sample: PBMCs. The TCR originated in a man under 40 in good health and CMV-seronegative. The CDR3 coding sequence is TGTGCCAGCAGCCAAGCGGGAGGGGCCGGGGAGCTGTTTTTT. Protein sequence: CASSQAGGAGELFF.